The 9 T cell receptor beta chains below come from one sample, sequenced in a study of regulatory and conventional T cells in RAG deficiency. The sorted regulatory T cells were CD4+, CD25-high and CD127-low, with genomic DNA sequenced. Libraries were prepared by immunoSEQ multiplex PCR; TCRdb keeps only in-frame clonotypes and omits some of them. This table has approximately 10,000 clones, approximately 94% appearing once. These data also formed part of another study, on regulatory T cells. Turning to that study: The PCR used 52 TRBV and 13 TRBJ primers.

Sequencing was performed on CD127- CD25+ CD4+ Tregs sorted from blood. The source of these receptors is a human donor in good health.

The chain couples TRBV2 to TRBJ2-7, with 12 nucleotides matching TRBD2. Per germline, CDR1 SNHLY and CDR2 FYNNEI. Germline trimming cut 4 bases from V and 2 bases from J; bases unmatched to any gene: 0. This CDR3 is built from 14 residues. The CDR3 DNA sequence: TGTGCCAGCAGTGCTAGCGGGGGGGCCTACGAGCAGTACTTC. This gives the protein CASSASGGAYEQYF.

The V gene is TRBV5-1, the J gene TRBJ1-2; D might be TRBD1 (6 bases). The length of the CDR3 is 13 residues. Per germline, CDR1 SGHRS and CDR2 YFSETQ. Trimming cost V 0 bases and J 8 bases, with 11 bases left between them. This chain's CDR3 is CASSLAAGDGYTF. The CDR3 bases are TGCGCCAGCAGCTTGGCGGCAGGGGACGGCTACACCTTC. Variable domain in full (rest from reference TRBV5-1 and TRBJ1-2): KAGVTQTPRYLIKTRGQQVTLSCSPISGHRSVSWYQQTPGQGLQFLFEYFSETQRNKGNFPGRFSGRQFSNSRSEMNVSTLELGDSALYLCASSLAAGDGYTFGSGTRLTVV.

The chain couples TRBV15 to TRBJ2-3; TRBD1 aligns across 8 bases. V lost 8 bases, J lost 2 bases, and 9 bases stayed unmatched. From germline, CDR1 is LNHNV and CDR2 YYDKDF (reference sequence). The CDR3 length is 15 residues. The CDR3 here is CATRQGARYTDTQYF. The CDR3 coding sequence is TGTGCCACCCGCCAGGGGGCCAGATACACAGATACGCAGTATTTT. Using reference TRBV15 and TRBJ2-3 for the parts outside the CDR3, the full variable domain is DAMVIQNPRYQVTQFGKPVTLSCSQTLNHNVMYWYQQKSSQAPKLLFHYYDKDFNNEADTPDNFQSRRPNTSFCFLDIRSPGLGDTAMYLCATRQGARYTDTQYFGPGTRLTVL.

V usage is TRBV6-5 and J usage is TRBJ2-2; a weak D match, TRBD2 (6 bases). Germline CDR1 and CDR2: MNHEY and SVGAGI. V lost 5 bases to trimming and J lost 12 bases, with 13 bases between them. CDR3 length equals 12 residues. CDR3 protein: CASSTLGGKLFF. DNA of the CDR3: TGTGCCAGCAGTACCCTCGGGGGAAAGCTGTTTTTT.

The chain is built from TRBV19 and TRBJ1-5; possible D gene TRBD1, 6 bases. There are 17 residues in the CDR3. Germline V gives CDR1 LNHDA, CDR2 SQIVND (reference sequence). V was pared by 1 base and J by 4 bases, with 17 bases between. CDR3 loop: CASSIVGGGLRNQPQHF. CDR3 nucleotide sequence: TGTGCCAGTAGTATAGTGGGGGGGGGCTTAAGGAATCAGCCCCAGCATTTT.

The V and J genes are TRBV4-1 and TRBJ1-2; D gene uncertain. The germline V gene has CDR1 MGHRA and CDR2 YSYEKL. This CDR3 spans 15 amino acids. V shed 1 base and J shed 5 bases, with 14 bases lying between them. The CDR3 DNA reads TGCGCCAGCAGCCAAGCTCTCGTGAGCGCTTATGGCTACACCTTC. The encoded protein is CASSQALVSAYGYTF.

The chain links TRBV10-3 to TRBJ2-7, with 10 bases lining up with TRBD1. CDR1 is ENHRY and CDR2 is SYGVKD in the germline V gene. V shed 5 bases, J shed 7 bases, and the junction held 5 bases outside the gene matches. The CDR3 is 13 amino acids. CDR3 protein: CAISWDRGREQYF. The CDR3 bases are TGTGCCATCAGTTGGGACAGGGGCAGGGAGCAGTACTTC.

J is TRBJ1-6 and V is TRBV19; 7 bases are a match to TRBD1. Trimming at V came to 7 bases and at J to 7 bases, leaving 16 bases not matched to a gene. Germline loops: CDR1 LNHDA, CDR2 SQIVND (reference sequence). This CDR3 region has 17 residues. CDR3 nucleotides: TGTGCCAGTACCCCAACTTCAGGGGGATCCGGGAATTCACCCCTCCACTTT. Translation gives CASTPTSGGSGNSPLHF.

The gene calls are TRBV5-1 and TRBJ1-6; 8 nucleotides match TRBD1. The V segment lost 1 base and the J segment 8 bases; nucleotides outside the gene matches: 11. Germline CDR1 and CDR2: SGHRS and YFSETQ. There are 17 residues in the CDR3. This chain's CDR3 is CASSLFPDRERDSPLHF. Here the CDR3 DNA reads TGCGCCAGCAGCTTGTTTCCGGACAGGGAGAGGGATTCACCCCTCCACTTT.